The 15 T cell receptor beta chains below were found in one sample sequenced in a study of T cell changes during pregnancy in multiple sclerosis. The protocol was immunoSEQ multiplex PCR, while the TCRdb copy is restricted to in-frame clones and leaves out a portion. The sample records about 32,000 clones, just over 90% being singletons. The sequences come from CD4+ T cells from peripheral blood mononuclear cells, collected in the second trimester of pregnancy. These receptors were collected from a female donor with multiple sclerosis, enrolled in a pregnancy study.

The chain couples TRBV7-9 to TRBJ1-2; 9 bases fit TRBD1. The germline CDR1 and CDR2 sequences are SEHNR and FQNEAQ (reference sequence). J gave up 6 bases and V 5 bases, and 4 bases lay outside the gene matches. The CDR3 sequence is 13 residues long. The CDR3 DNA is TGTGCCAGCAGCCCCCGGGACAGGGATGGCTACACCTTC. Amino acids: CASSPRDRDGYTF.

This chain uses TRBV30 with TRBJ2-2; 9 bases fit TRBD1. The germline V gene encodes CDR1 GTSNPN and CDR2 SVGIG (reference sequence). The J segment lost 7 bases and the V segment lost 4 bases, leaving 7 bases of the junction unmatched. The CDR3 totals 14 residues. The CDR3 DNA reads as TGTGCCTGGAACCTACAGGGGGCTGGCGGGGAGCTGTTTTTT. Encoded protein: CAWNLQGAGGELFF.

The chain uses TRBV21-1 and TRBJ2-7; the table calls TRBD1, which could not be checked here. TRBV21-1 is a pseudogene locus. CDR3 length: 15 residues. DNA for the CDR3: TGTGCCAGCTTCACAGGGGGCGGGTCCTCCTACGAGCAGTACTTC. Its translation: CASFTGGGSSYEQYF.

This chain links TRBV30 with TRBJ2-1, with D possibly matching TRBD2 (6 bases). V was cut by 7 bases and J by 8 bases, with 12 bases left in between. Germline loops: CDR1 GTSNPN, CDR2 SVGIG (reference sequence). The CDR3 runs 11 residues. The CDR3, as DNA: TGTGCCTCCGTGTGGGACTATGAGCAGTTCTTC. Protein sequence: CASVWDYEQFF.

V gene TRBV29-1 combines with J gene TRBJ1-2; D is possibly TRBD1 (5 bases). This CDR3 is 11 amino acids long. V was pared by 7 bases and J by 6 bases, with 12 bases between. CDR1 and CDR2 from the germline V gene are SQVTM and ANQGSEA. CDR3 sequence: CSGGENDGYTF. DNA of the CDR3: TGCAGCGGGGGGGAAAACGATGGCTACACCTTC.

The CDR3 sequence is CASSIALQGGQPQHF. The CDR3 nucleotides are TGTGCCAGTAGTATTGCCCTACAGGGGGGCCAGCCCCAGCATTTT. The chain has TRBV19 and TRBJ1-5; 8 bases are a match to TRBD1. Germline CDR1 LNHDA, CDR2 SQIVND (reference sequence). The CDR3 covers 15 residues. V dropped 3 bases and J dropped 7; count of bases not matched to a gene: 8.

This clone was detected once. The chain employs TRBV6-4 and TRBJ2-5, with D possibly matching TRBD2 (6 bases). The CDR3 runs 14 residues. Deletions cut 7 bases from V and 2 bases from J, with 14 bases between. Germline values: CDR1 MRHNA, CDR2 SNTAGT. CDR3 coding DNA: TGTGCCAGCATAAATCTAGCGCTACAAGAGACCCAGTACTTC. It is translated as CASINLALQETQYF.

This clone showed up just once. The rearrangement links TRBV7-9 to TRBJ2-7; a weak D match, TRBD2 (6 bases). CDR3 length equals 13 residues. Per germline, CDR1 SEHNR and CDR2 FQNEAQ (reference sequence). Trimming removed 5 bases at V and 6 bases at J, with 14 bases between. The CDR3 here is CASSRSGGVEQYF. CDR3 nucleotides: TGTGCCAGCAGCCGTTCCGGCGGGGTCGAGCAGTACTTC.

The chain has TRBV5-8 and TRBJ1-1; 8 bases fit TRBD1. The germline CDR1 and CDR2 sequences are SGHTS and YDEGEE. The trim removed 3 bases at V and 5 bases at J, leaving 6 bases unmatched. The CDR3 consists of 14 residues. The CDR3: CASSSGQVRTEAFF. The CDR3 DNA reads TGTGCCAGCAGCTCGGGACAGGTGCGGACTGAAGCTTTCTTT.

The V call is TRBV5-4, the J call TRBJ2-5; D is possibly TRBD1 (5 bases). This CDR3 comprises 15 residues. Germline V lookup: CDR1 SGHNT, CDR2 YYREEE (reference sequence). Trimming pared 1 base from V and 1 base from J, leaving 11 bases between. The CDR3 sequence: CASSLPGLFQETQYF. In nucleotides, the CDR3 is TGTGCCAGCAGCTTGCCAGGGTTGTTCCAAGAGACCCAGTACTTC. Full variable domain (missing parts from reference TRBV5-4 and TRBJ2-5): ETGVTQSPTHLIKTRGQQVTLRCSSQSGHNTVSWYQQALGQGPQFIFQYYREEENGRGNFPPRFSGLQFPNYSSELNVNALELDDSALYLCASSLPGLFQETQYFGPGTRLLVL.

A note on this clone: Within the sample, other DNA sequences also encode this same CDR3. The chain is built from TRBV5-1 and TRBJ2-1, with TRBD1 identical over 9 bases. Germline CDR1 reads SGHRS; CDR2 reads YFSETQ. V dropped 5 bases and J dropped 0; count of bases not matched to a gene: 3. This CDR3 contains 15 residues. CDR3 sequence: CASRLGQGSYNEQFF. Written as DNA, the CDR3 is TGCGCCAGCAGGCTGGGACAGGGCTCCTACAATGAGCAGTTCTTC.

The chain couples TRBV9 to TRBJ2-1; 9 bases map to TRBD2. The germline CDR1 and CDR2 sequences are SGDLS and YYNGEE. The CDR3 runs to 15 residues. After removal of 4 bases from V and 0 bases from J, the junction contained 2 bases not matched to a gene. Written as DNA, the CDR3 is TGTGCCAGCAGCCCGCGGGAGGGCTCCTACAATGAGCAGTTCTTC. The encoded protein is CASSPREGSYNEQFF.

This chain connects TRBV21-1 to TRBJ2-1; the listed D gene, TRBD2, was not tested against the DNA. TRBV21-1 is a recognized pseudogene. This CDR3 spans 15 amino acids. The CDR3 region is CASSTTYSADNEQFF. The CDR3 bases are TGTGCCAGCAGCACTACATACTCAGCGGACAATGAGCAGTTCTTC.

This chain links TRBV6-1 with TRBJ2-5; 7 bases agree with TRBD1. The V gene's germline CDR1 is MNHNS and CDR2 SASEGT. V lost 6 bases, J lost 2 bases, and 9 bases stayed unmatched. CDR3 length: 15 residues. The CDR3 protein is CASSTDRVGQETQYF. CDR3 sequence (DNA): TGTGCCAGCAGCACCGACAGGGTCGGACAAGAGACCCAGTACTTC.

V and J are TRBV9 and TRBJ2-7; 9 nucleotides line up with TRBD1. The CDR3 length is 13 residues. V gave up 0 bases and J gave up 6 bases; unmatched junction bases: 1. Germline V gene sequence: CDR1 SGDLS, CDR2 YYNGEE. The CDR3 loop reads CASSVVDRGEQYF. The CDR3 nucleotides read TGTGCCAGCAGCGTAGTGGACAGGGGCGAGCAGTACTTC.